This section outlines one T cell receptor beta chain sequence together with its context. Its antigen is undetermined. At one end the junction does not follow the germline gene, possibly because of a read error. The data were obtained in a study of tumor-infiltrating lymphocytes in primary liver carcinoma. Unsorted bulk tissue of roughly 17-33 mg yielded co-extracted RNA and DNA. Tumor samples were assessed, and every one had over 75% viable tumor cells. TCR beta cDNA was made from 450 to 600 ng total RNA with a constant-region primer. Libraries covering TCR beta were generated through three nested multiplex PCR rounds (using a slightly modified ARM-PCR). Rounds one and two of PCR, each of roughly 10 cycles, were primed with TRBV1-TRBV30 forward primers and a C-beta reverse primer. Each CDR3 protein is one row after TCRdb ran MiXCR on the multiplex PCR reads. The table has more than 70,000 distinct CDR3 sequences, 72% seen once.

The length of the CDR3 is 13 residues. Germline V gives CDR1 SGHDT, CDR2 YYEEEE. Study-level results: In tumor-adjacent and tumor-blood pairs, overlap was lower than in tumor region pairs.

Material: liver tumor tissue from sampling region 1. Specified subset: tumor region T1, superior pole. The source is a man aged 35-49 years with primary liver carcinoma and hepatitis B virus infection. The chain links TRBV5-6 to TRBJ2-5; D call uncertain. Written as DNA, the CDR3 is TGTGCCAGCAGCTTGACAAGGGAAGAGACACAGTACTTC. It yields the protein CASSLTREETQYF.